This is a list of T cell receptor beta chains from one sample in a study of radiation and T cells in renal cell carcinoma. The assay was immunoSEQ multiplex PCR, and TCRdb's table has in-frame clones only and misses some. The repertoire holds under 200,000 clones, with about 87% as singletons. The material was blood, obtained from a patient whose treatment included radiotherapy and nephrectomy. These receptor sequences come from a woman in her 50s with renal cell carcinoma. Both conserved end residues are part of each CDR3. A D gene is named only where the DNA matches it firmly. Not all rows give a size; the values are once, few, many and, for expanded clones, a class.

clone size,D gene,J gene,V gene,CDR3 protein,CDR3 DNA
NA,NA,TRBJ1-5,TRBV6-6,CASSYAGYSNQPQHF,TGTGCCAGCAGTTACGCAGGATATAGCAATCAGCCCCAGCATTTT
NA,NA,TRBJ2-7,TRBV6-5,CASSYRGGGIYEQYF,TGTGCCAGCAGTTATCGAGGAGGGGGTATCTACGAGCAGTACTTC
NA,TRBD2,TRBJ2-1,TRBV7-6,CASSLAAGVDNEQFF,TGTGCCAGCAGCTTAGCGGCGGGGGTCGACAATGAGCAGTTCTTC
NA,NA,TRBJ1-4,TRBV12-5,CASGLEQVNEKLFF,TGTGCTAGTGGTTTGGAACAGGTTAATGAAAAACTGTTTTTT
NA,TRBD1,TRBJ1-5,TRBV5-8,CASNLLTGGANRNQPQHF,TGTGCCAGCAACCTATTGACAGGGGGCGCGAATCGCAATCAGCCCCAGCATTTT
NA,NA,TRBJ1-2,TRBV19,CAINRADGYTF,TGTGCCATCAATAGGGCGGATGGCTACACCTTC
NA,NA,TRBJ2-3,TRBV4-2,CASSRRVAGTDTQYF,TGTGCCAGCAGCCGCCGGGTAGCGGGCACAGATACGCAGTATTTT
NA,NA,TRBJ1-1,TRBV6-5,CASSWQGRGTEAFF,TGTGCCAGCAGTTGGCAGGGGCGAGGTACTGAAGCTTTCTTT
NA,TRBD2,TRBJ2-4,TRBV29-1,CSVKGGGIAKNIQYF,TGCAGCGTTAAAGGCGGGGGAATCGCCAAAAACATTCAGTACTTC
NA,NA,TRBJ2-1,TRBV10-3,CAISDAVINEQFF,TGTGCCATCAGTGATGCGGTCATTAATGAGCAGTTCTTC
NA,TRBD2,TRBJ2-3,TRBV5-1,CASSSLAGGTDTQYF,TGCGCCAGCAGCTCCCTAGCGGGGGGGACAGATACGCAGTATTTT
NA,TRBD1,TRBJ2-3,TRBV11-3,CASSNRGQDTQYF,TGTGCCAGCAGCAACAGGGGGCAAGATACGCAGTATTTT
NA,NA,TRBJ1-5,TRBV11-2,CASSLSDDQPQHF,TGTGCCAGCAGCTTATCAGATGATCAGCCCCAGCATTTT
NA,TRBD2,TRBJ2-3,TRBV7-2,CASTTGSGGTDTQYF,TGTGCCAGCACCACAGGGAGCGGGGGGACGGATACGCAGTATTTT
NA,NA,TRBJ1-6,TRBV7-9,CASSLGGQSSPLHF,TGTGCCAGCAGCTTAGGAGGACAGAGTTCACCCCTCCACTTT
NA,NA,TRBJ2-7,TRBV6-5,CATHPGGVAEQYF,TGTGCCACGCATCCTGGCGGGGTCGCCGAGCAGTACTTC
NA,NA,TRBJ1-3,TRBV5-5,CASSLGSSGNTIYF,TGTGCCAGCAGCTTGGGCTCCTCTGGAAACACCATATATTTT
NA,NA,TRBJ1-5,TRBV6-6,CASSYSGGGGPQHF,TGTGCCAGCAGTTACTCGGGAGGGGGGGGGCCCCAGCATTTT
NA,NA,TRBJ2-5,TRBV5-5,CASSFGVGETQYF,TGTGCCAGCTCCTTCGGGGTGGGGGAGACCCAGTACTTC
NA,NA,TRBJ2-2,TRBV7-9,CASTHERRDTGELFF,TGTGCCAGCACCCATGAAAGGCGGGACACCGGGGAGCTGTTTTTT
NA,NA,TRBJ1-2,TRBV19,CASKGDLRRYGYTF,TGTGCCAGTAAGGGAGATCTGAGGCGGTATGGCTACACCTTC
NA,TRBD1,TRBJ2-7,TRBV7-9,CASRSQLGQGAYEQYF,TGTGCCAGCAGGTCACAACTGGGACAGGGCGCCTACGAGCAGTACTTC
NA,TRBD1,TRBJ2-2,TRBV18,CASSPLRTGGTGELFF,TGTGCCAGCTCACCACTCAGGACAGGGGGCACCGGGGAGCTGTTTTTT
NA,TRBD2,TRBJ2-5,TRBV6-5,CASRRGLAGETQYF,TGTGCCAGCAGAAGGGGACTAGCGGGAGAGACCCAGTACTTC
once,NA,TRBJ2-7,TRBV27,CASRTDSLTYEQYF,TGTGCCAGCAGGACGGACAGTCTGACCTACGAGCAGTACTTC
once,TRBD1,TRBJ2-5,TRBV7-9,CASSLGFGTGGQETQYF,TGTGCCAGCAGCTTAGGTTTCGGGACAGGGGGACAAGAGACCCAGTACTTC
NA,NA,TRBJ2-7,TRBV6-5,CASSSDYEQYF,TGTGCCAGCAGCTCAGATTACGAGCAGTACTTC
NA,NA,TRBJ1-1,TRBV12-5,CASGLPQLRGGNTEAFF,TGTGCTAGTGGTTTGCCCCAGCTCCGTGGAGGGAACACTGAAGCTTTCTTT
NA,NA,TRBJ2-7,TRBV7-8,CASSLGGSLYEQYF,TGTGCCAGCAGCTTAGGTGGCAGCTTATACGAGCAGTACTTC
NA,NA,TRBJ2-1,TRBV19,CASSILPRQEEFF,TGTGCCAGTAGTATCCTCCCCCGGCAGGAGGAGTTCTTC
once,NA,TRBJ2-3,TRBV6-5,CASRLAPYSTDTQYF,TGTGCCAGCAGGCTGGCACCCTATAGCACAGATACGCAGTATTTT
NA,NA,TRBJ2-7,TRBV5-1,CASSLGYTSTRAYEQYF,TGCGCCAGCAGCTTAGGGTACACGAGCACCAGGGCCTACGAGCAGTACTTC
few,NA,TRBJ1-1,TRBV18,CASSRDRMNTEAFF,TGTGCCAGCTCACGTGACAGGATGAACACTGAAGCTTTCTTT
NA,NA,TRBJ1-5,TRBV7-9,CASSPPGGLNQPQHF,TGTGCCAGCAGCCCCCCGGGCGGACTAAATCAGCCCCAGCATTTT
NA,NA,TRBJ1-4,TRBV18,CASSPSLQELGEKLFF,TGTGCCAGCTCACCTTCGTTACAGGAATTGGGGGAAAAACTGTTTTTT
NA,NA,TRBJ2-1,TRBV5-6,CASSLGKEQFF,TGTGCCAGCAGCTTGGGTAAAGAGCAGTTCTTC
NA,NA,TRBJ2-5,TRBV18,CASSPGRSDQETQYF,TGTGCCAGCTCACCGGGACGATCGGACCAAGAGACCCAGTACTTC
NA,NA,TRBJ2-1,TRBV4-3,CASSQEGGTYNEQFF,TGCGCCAGCAGCCAAGAGGGGGGCACCTACAATGAGCAGTTCTTC
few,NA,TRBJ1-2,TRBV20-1,CSALRDVGGTF,TGCAGTGCTCTCCGGGACGTAGGGGGGACCTTC
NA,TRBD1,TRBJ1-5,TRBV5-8,CASRPDRAMRSNQPQHF,TGTGCCAGCAGACCAGACAGGGCGATGAGGTCGAATCAGCCCCAGCATTTT
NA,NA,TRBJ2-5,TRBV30,CAWSPPPAGQETQYF,TGTGCCTGGAGTCCCCCTCCGGCAGGGCAAGAGACCCAGTACTTC
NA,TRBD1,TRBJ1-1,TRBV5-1,CASSPDRGYTEAFF,TGCGCCAGCAGCCCTGACAGGGGGTACACTGAAGCTTTCTTT
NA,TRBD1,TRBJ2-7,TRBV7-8,CASSNRQGASYEQYF,TGTGCCAGCAGTAATAGACAGGGGGCCTCCTACGAGCAGTACTTC
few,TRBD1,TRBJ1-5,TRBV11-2,CASSPGGGQPQHF,TGTGCCAGCAGCCCCGGAGGGGGCCAGCCCCAGCATTTT